Here is one T cell receptor (beta chain) with its context. This entry is derived from a study of Ad26.COV2.S vaccination and SARS-CoV-2 variants. From germline, CDR1 is PRHDT and CDR2 FYEKMQ (reference sequence). The J segment lost 0 bases and the V segment lost 5 bases, leaving 5 bases of the junction unmatched. This CDR3 is 17 amino acids long. The assay was immunoSEQ multiplex PCR, and TCRdb's table has in-frame clones only and misses some. The table has some 340,000 clones, 85% seen once. The treatment denotes: roughly 18 received Ad26.COV2.S at low or high dose, single or two shots; roughly five received placebo; per-sample allocation not given. Samples came from day 63 after the first vaccine or placebo injection.

The sequence derives from a person aged 18 to 65 who received the Ad26.COV2.S COVID-19 vaccine or a placebo. Sequenced here: peripheral blood, sampled in a trial of Ad26.COV2.S vaccine versus placebo. The gene calls are TRBV13 and TRBJ2-3; 13 bases are shared with TRBD2. CDR3 sequence: CASSPRLAGGSTDTQYF. CDR3 coding DNA: TGTGCCAGCAGCCCCAGACTAGCGGGGGGTAGCACAGATACGCAGTATTTT. The variable domain in full, with the rest retrieved from reference TRBV13 and TRBJ2-3, is AAGVIQSPRHLIKEKRETATLKCYPIPRHDTVYWYQQGPGQDPQFLISFYEKMQSDKGSIPDRFSAQQFSDYHSELNMSSLELGDSALYFCASSPRLAGGSTDTQYFGPGTRLTVL.